The present T cell receptor beta chain was sequenced within a study of T-cell reconstitution after alpha-beta-depleted transplantation in children. Findings and caveats of the study: The origin of high day-60 TCRbeta diversity in some patients lay in surviving recipient T cells and thymic progenitors.

To note about this clonotype: Its antigen is undetermined.

The TCRbeta library was prepared with unique molecular identifiers. TCRdb re-called the PCR reads through MiXCR, storing one row per CDR3 protein. The data show fewer than 250,000 distinct CDR3 sequences, around a sixth seen once. Germline V lookup: CDR1 SNHLY, CDR2 FYNNEI. Trimming took 10 bases from V and 6 from J, leaving 7 bases between them. This CDR3 is built from 10 residues. J is TRBJ2-1 and V is TRBV2; D remains unclear. The sequence came from a male patient aged 2-15 years who had a stem cell transplant for acute lymphoblastic leukemia, so the T cells may come from the graft donor. Specimen: PBMCs, mostly from graft donor cells, collected 360 days after TCRalphabeta/CD19-depleted stem cell transplant. CDR3 amino acids: CATKGNEQFF. The CDR3 DNA reads as TGTGCCACCAAAGGCAATGAGCAGTTCTTC. Combining the CDR3 with reference TRBV2 and TRBJ2-1 gives the whole variable domain EPEVTQTPSHQVTQMGQEVILRCVPISNHLYFYWYRQILGQKVEFLVSFYNNEISEKSEIFDDQFSVERPDGSNFTLKIRSTKLEDSAMYFCATKGNEQFFGPGTRLTVL.